Reported below is one T cell receptor (beta chain). The antigen is unknown. This specimen belongs to a study of Ad26.COV2.S vaccination and SARS-CoV-2 variants. Overall study: Donor was in the COV1001 Ad26.COV2.S trial arm. Points from the study as a whole: Participants in the vaccine arm had higher spike-specific TCR breadth; placebo recipients had lower.

The CDR3 is made up of 14 amino acids. V was shortened by 4 bases and J by 1 base, with 10 bases between the two germline ends. Germline CDR1 reads SQVTM; CDR2 reads ANQGSEA. Assay: immunoSEQ multiplex PCR; the TCRdb copy retains only in-frame clones and omits some. Of 300,000 to 400,000 clones listed, approximately 86% are singletons. Treatment denoted: about 20 received Ad26.COV2.S at low or high dose, single or two shots; about five received placebo; per-sample allocation not given. Sampling occurred on day 63 after the first vaccine or placebo injection. The chain carries TRBV29-1 and TRBJ2-2; D ambiguous. The sequence came from a person between 18 and 59 years old who received the Ad26.COV2.S COVID-19 vaccine or a placebo. The sequences come from peripheral blood, collected in a trial of Ad26.COV2.S vaccine versus placebo. The CDR3 region is CSVVSGRNTGELFF. The CDR3 nucleotides read TGCAGCGTTGTCTCGGGCCGGAACACCGGGGAGCTGTTTTTT.